This entry lists 5 T cell receptor beta chains sequenced from one sample in a study of technical replicates of blood from several donors. Clones were sequenced by immunoSEQ multiplex PCR, and TCRdb holds only the in-frame ones, with some missing. The top ten clones hold roughly 0.2% of a sample with more than 70,000 clones, just under 97% of them seen once. Input material: T cells isolated from PBMCs. These receptors all stem from a human donor in good health.

The chain joins TRBV5-6 to TRBJ2-5; no clear D. The germline V and J ends were trimmed by 1 base and 2 bases, with 3 bases remaining between them. Per the germline V gene, CDR1 is SGHDT and CDR2 is YYEEEE. This CDR3 has 12 amino acids. The CDR3 sequence is CASSLYQETQYF. The DNA for the CDR3 is TGTGCCAGCAGCTTGTATCAAGAGACCCAGTACTTC.

This chain joins TRBV5-6 and TRBJ2-7; 8 nucleotides match TRBD1. The germline CDR1 and CDR2 sequences are SGHDT and YYEEEE. After removal of 3 bases from V and 1 base from J, the junction contained 9 bases not matched to a gene. The CDR3 has 16 amino acids. The CDR3 here is CASSSEKRTGSYEQYF. Written as DNA, the CDR3 is TGTGCCAGCAGCTCGGAAAAGCGGACAGGGTCCTACGAGCAGTACTTC. Filled out from reference TRBV5-6 and TRBJ2-7, the complete variable domain reads DAGVTQSPTHLIKTRGQQVTLRCSPKSGHDTVSWYQQALGQGPQFIFQYYEEEERQRGNFPDRFSGHQFPNYSSELNVNALLLGDSALYLCASSSEKRTGSYEQYFGPGTRLTVT.

The chain employs TRBV2 and TRBJ2-1; D perhaps matches TRBD2 (6 bases). With 6 bases removed from V and 9 bases from J, the gap between germline ends came to 12 bases. This CDR3 has 12 amino acids. CDR1 SNHLY and CDR2 FYNNEI come from the germline V gene. The CDR3 bases are TGTGCCAGCAGGAACAGCGGGTCTGAGCAGTTCTTC. Translating it yields CASRNSGSEQFF. Full variable domain (remainder filled in from reference TRBV2 and TRBJ2-1): EPEVTQTPSHQVTQMGQEVILRCVPISNHLYFYWYRQILGQKVEFLVSFYNNEISEKSEIFDDQFSVERPDGSNFTLKIRSTKLEDSAMYFCASRNSGSEQFFGPGTRLTVL.

This chain joins TRBV6-1 and TRBJ2-7, with 8 bases lining up with TRBD2. CDR3 length: 20 amino acids. V shed 4 bases, J shed 1 base, and the junction held 21 bases outside the gene matches. Germline-derived CDR1 and CDR2 are MNHNS and SASEGT. DNA for the CDR3: TGTGCCAGCAGTGTCCTGAGGACAGTGACCAGACTAGCGAGTTCCTACGAGCAGTACTTC. This gives the protein CASSVLRTVTRLASSYEQYF.

This clone was observed a handful of times. The genes are TRBV2 and TRBJ1-1, with 9 bases fitting TRBD1. Germline V CDR1 and CDR2: SNHLY, FYNNEI. J gave up 4 bases and V 2 bases, and 5 bases lay outside the gene matches. The CDR3 consists of 15 residues. The CDR3 protein is CASSEHRGLATEAFF. The CDR3 DNA reads as TGTGCCAGCAGTGAACACAGGGGGCTGGCCACTGAAGCTTTCTTT.